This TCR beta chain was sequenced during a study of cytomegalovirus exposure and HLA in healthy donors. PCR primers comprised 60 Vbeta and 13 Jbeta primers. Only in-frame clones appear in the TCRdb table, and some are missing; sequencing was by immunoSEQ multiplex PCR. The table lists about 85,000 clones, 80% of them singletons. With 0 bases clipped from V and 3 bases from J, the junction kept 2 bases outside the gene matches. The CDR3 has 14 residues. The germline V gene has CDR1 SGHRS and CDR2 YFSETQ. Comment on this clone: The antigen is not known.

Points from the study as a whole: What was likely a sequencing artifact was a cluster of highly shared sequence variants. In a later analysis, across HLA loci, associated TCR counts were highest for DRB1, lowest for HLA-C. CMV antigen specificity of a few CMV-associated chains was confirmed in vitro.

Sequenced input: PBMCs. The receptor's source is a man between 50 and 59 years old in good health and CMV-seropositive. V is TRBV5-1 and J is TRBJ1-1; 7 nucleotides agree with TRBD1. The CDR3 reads CASSLGQGYTEAFF. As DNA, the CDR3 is TGCGCCAGCAGCTTGGGACAGGGATACACTGAAGCTTTCTTT.